Sequencing of this TCR beta chain was carried out in a study of early T cells in non-severe SARS-CoV-2 infection. TCRdb redid the calling of the 5' RACE reads with MiXCR, one entry per CDR3 protein. The sample records more than 20,000 distinct CDR3 sequences, roughly 5.3% being singletons. In germline, CDR1 is SEHNR, CDR2 FQNEAQ (reference sequence). The V end was cut by 5 bases, the J end by 0 bases, with 11 bases between. The CDR3 has 14 residues. In its sample, this clonotype was seen many times. The rearrangement uses TRBV7-9 and TRBJ2-7, with D hard to call. Specimen: whole blood. This receptor was taken from an adult who was a healthcare worker with PCR-confirmed SARS-CoV-2 infection or an uninfected control (not recorded which). The CDR3 spells CASSAHGSSYEQYV. In DNA, the CDR3 is TGTGCCAGCAGCGCTCACGGAAGCTCCTACGAGCAGTACGTC.